One sample yielded the 30 T cell receptor beta chains listed below, sequenced in a study of T cell responses to AZD1222 COVID-19 vaccine. Sequencing used immunoSEQ multiplex PCR; TCRdb keeps in-frame clones, though not all of them. The sample has 150,000 to 200,000 clones; 85% to 95% are singletons. The input for sequencing was peripheral blood, taken on day 0 of AZD1222 vaccination. These receptors came from an adult in good health.

This sequence joins TRBV7-8 and TRBJ1-4; 8 bases are shared with TRBD1. The germline gives CDR1 SGHVS, CDR2 FQNEAQ. The CDR3 length is 15 residues. After removal of 6 bases from V and 10 bases from J, the junction contained 13 bases not matched to a gene. The CDR3 loop reads CASSLTYQTGAKLFF. In nucleotides, the CDR3 is TGTGCCAGCAGTCTCACCTACCAGACAGGGGCAAAACTGTTTTTT. Drawing the rest from reference TRBV7-8 and TRBJ1-4, the complete variable domain is GAGVSQSPRYKVAKRGQDVALRCDPISGHVSLFWYQQALGQGPEFLTYFQNEAQLDKSGLPSDRFFAERPEGSVSTLKIQRTQQEDSAVYLCASSLTYQTGAKLFFGSGTQLSVL.

The chain couples TRBV24-1 to TRBJ2-1; either TRBD1 or TRBD2 may supply D (5 bases each). CDR1 is KGHDR, CDR2 SFDVKD, per germline. This CDR3 spans 15 amino acids. Trimming took 2 bases from V and 4 from J, leaving 11 bases between them. CDR3 sequence reads: CATSDSGTGYNEQFF. The CDR3 region has the DNA TGTGCCACCAGTGATTCGGGGACGGGATACAATGAGCAGTTCTTC.

The chain links TRBV28 to TRBJ1-4; 7 nucleotides match TRBD1. This CDR3 has 12 residues. Germline lookup yields CDR1 MDHEN and CDR2 SYDVKM. The V and J ends lost 6 bases and 9 bases, in that order; junction bases with no gene match: 4. CDR3 nucleotide sequence: TGTGCCAGCAGCTCGGGACAGCAAAAACTGTTTTTT. It yields the protein CASSSGQQKLFF.

V gene TRBV19 combines with J gene TRBJ2-2, with D possibly being TRBD1 or TRBD2 (5 bases each). CDR1 is LNHDA and CDR2 is SQIVND in the germline V gene (reference sequence). The V end was cut by 2 bases, the J end by 6 bases, with 7 bases between. CDR3 length: 13 amino acids. This chain's CDR3 is CASSIRGAGELFF. The CDR3 nucleotides are TGTGCCAGTAGTATAAGAGGGGCCGGGGAGCTGTTTTTT. Based on the CDR3 plus reference TRBV19 and TRBJ2-2, the full variable domain is DGGITQSPKYLFRKEGQNVTLSCEQNLNHDAMYWYRQDPGQGLRLIYYSQIVNDFQKGDIAEGYSVSREKKESFPLTVTSAQKNPTAFYLCASSIRGAGELFFGEGSRLTVL.

The CDR3 bases are TGTGCCAGCAGCTTAGCTATTGGACAGAGCTACGAGCAGTACTTC. It encodes CASSLAIGQSYEQYF. J is TRBJ2-7 and V is TRBV7-9; possible D gene TRBD1, 6 bases. This CDR3 has 15 amino acids. Trimming removed 0 bases at V and 3 bases at J, with 12 bases between. Germline V gives CDR1 SEHNR, CDR2 FQNEAQ (reference sequence). The full variable domain, in which reference TRBV7-9 and TRBJ2-7 provide the parts outside the CDR3, is DTGVSQNPRHKITKRGQNVTFRCDPISEHNRLYWYRQTLGQGPEFLTYFQNEAQLEKSRLLSDRFSAERPKGSFSTLEIQRTEQGDSAMYLCASSLAIGQSYEQYFGPGTRLTVT.

The rearrangement uses TRBV6-5 and TRBJ2-7; no clear D gene. Trimming stripped 7 bases from V and 2 bases from J, with 9 bases between. The CDR3 length is 12 residues. Germline CDR1 reads MNHEY; CDR2 reads SVGAGI. DNA of the CDR3: TGTGCCAGCATTAACGAGGCCTACGAGCAGTACTTC. Translation gives CASINEAYEQYF.

This sequence joins TRBV15 and TRBJ1-4; D not resolved. CDR3 length: 15 amino acids. V dropped 0 bases and J dropped 7 bases, with 12 bases sitting between them. The V gene's germline CDR1 is LNHNV and CDR2 YYDKDF (reference sequence). The CDR3 loop is CATSREVARGEKLFF. The CDR3 nucleotides read TGTGCCACCAGCAGAGAGGTCGCCCGCGGTGAAAAACTGTTTTTT.

This rearrangement joins TRBV28 to TRBJ1-5; D is undetermined. CDR1 and CDR2 from the germline V gene are MDHEN and SYDVKM. The V and J ends lost 2 bases and 3 bases respectively, with 17 bases between them. The length of the CDR3 is 17 residues. CDR3 loop: CASSLRMGLADNQPQHF. The CDR3, as DNA: TGTGCCAGCAGTTTAAGGATGGGGTTGGCAGACAATCAGCCCCAGCATTTT.

CDR3 loop: CASRIVVGGNYGYTF. The CDR3 DNA reads as TGTGCCAGTAGGATTGTTGTAGGGGGCAACTATGGCTACACCTTC. The rearrangement uses TRBV19 and TRBJ1-2; 7 bases agree with TRBD1. Germline V CDR1 and CDR2: LNHDA, SQIVND (reference sequence). V lost 6 bases and J lost 2; bases outside the gene matches: 9. The CDR3 runs to 15 residues.

The rearrangement links TRBV29-1 to TRBJ2-1, with TRBD2 matching over 8 bases. Germline loops: CDR1 SQVTM, CDR2 ANQGSEA. V shed 6 bases, J shed 4 bases, and the junction held 8 bases outside the gene matches. The CDR3 spans 14 residues. As DNA, the CDR3 is TGCAGCGTCCAAAGCGGGAGTATGTACAATGAGCAGTTCTTC. It is translated as CSVQSGSMYNEQFF.

V is TRBV5-6 and J is TRBJ1-6; perhaps TRBD1 as D (5 bases). From germline, CDR1 is SGHDT and CDR2 YYEEEE. The V and J ends lost 0 bases and 11 bases respectively, with 12 bases between them. The CDR3 loop spans 14 amino acids. The CDR3 reads CASSLVGGSPPLHF. The CDR3 nucleotides are TGTGCCAGCAGCTTGGTTGGGGGTAGTCCACCCCTCCACTTT.

This chain joins TRBV21-1 and TRBJ1-5; the listed D gene, TRBD1, was not tested against the DNA. TRBV21-1 constitutes a pseudogene. The CDR3 consists of 17 residues. CDR3: CASSSATAQGEFQPQHF. The CDR3 nucleotides read TGTGCCAGCAGCTCCGCGACAGCACAGGGGGAGTTTCAGCCCCAGCATTTT.

The rearrangement uses TRBV3-1 (or the pseudogene TRBV3-2) and TRBJ1-2; TRBD1 is a possible D gene (5 bases). CDR3 length: 13 amino acids. Trimming removed 4 bases at V and 8 bases at J, with 14 bases between. Per germline, CDR1 LGHDT and CDR2 YNNKEL (reference sequence). CDR3 in amino acids: CASSRDTAGGYTF. As DNA, the CDR3 is TGTGCCAGCAGCCGAGACACCGCAGGGGGCTACACCTTC.

This sequence joins TRBV28 and TRBJ1-2, with unresolved D. Germline lookup yields CDR1 MDHEN and CDR2 SYDVKM. Trimming took off 3 bases at V and 0 bases at J, with 8 bases between the two ends. This CDR3 is built from 14 residues. The CDR3 DNA sequence: TGTGCCAGCAGTTTCTTCGGGTCTAACTATGGCTACACCTTC. Its translation is CASSFFGSNYGYTF.

The chain joins TRBV3-1 (or the pseudogene TRBV3-2) to TRBJ2-2; D is ambiguous. Trimming stripped 9 bases from V and 0 bases from J, with 2 bases between. The CDR3 loop spans 11 amino acids. Germline-derived CDR1 and CDR2 are LGHDT and YNNKEL (reference sequence). The CDR3 sequence: CASSNTGELFF. The CDR3 coding sequence is TGTGCCAGTTCGAACACCGGGGAGCTGTTTTTT.

This chain connects TRBV6-5 to TRBJ1-5; D unclear. Trimming cost V 6 bases and J 4 bases, with 7 bases left between them. Germline loops: CDR1 MNHEY, CDR2 SVGAGI. There are 12 residues in the CDR3. This CDR3 is CASRAPNQPQHF. The CDR3 DNA sequence: TGTGCCAGCAGAGCCCCAAATCAGCCCCAGCATTTT.

The J gene is TRBJ1-2, the V gene TRBV27; D not certain. Germline V CDR1 and CDR2: MNHEY, SMNVEV (reference sequence). This CDR3 comprises 15 residues. V dropped 5 bases and J dropped 5 bases, with 18 bases sitting between them. The CDR3 nucleotides are TGTGCCAGCAGTGCCGGATGGACTAGAGGATATGGCTACACCTTC. As protein: CASSAGWTRGYGYTF.

The chain is built from TRBV27 and TRBJ2-5, with 9 nucleotides matching TRBD2. The CDR3 contains 17 residues. Germline-derived CDR1 and CDR2 are MNHEY and SMNVEV (reference sequence). Trimming cost V 5 bases and J 4 bases; bases outside gene matches: 14. This CDR3 is CASSEGVGLAEVETQYF. For the CDR3, the DNA is TGTGCCAGCAGTGAGGGTGTGGGACTAGCCGAGGTAGAGACCCAGTACTTC.

The chain couples TRBV9 to TRBJ2-1; tentatively, D is TRBD2 (6 bases). This CDR3 region has 15 residues. From germline, CDR1 is SGDLS and CDR2 YYNGEE. Trimming shortened V by 4 bases and J by 4 bases, and 15 bases separated the two germline ends. The CDR3 nucleotides read TGTGCCAGCAGCCCTCAGGTGGGAGGATACAATGAGCAGTTCTTC. This translates into CASSPQVGGYNEQFF.

The chain carries TRBV20-1 and TRBJ2-5; D not resolved. V was clipped by 6 bases and J by 7 bases, with 9 bases between them. Per the germline V gene, CDR1 is DFQATT and CDR2 is SNEGSKA (reference sequence). This CDR3 has 10 residues. The CDR3 loop is CSAPDRTQYF. The CDR3 nucleotides are TGCAGTGCCCCGGATAGGACCCAGTACTTC.

The chain couples TRBV27 to TRBJ2-1, with TRBD1 matching 9 bases. CDR1 and CDR2 from the germline V gene are MNHEY and SMNVEV (reference sequence). This CDR3 has 17 residues. Germline trimming cut 6 bases from V and 2 bases from J; bases unmatched to any gene: 11. CDR3 in DNA: TGTGCCAGCAGCCCGACATCCGGGACAGGGCCCTACAATGAGCAGTTCTTC. It specifies CASSPTSGTGPYNEQFF.

This chain uses TRBV6-1 with TRBJ2-4; 10 positions agree with TRBD2. This CDR3 spans 18 amino acids. V was clipped by 4 bases and J by 1 base; unmatched bases: 10. Per germline, CDR1 MNHNS and CDR2 SASEGT. Here the CDR3 DNA reads TGTGCCAGCAGTGCACTAGCGGGAACAGGGTACGCCAAAAACATTCAGTACTTC. Protein: CASSALAGTGYAKNIQYF.

This chain uses TRBV28 with TRBJ2-1, with 11 bases that match TRBD2. Germline V gene sequence: CDR1 MDHEN, CDR2 SYDVKM. The CDR3 consists of 16 residues. Trimming at V came to 6 bases and at J to 10 bases, leaving 14 bases not matched to a gene. CDR3 sequence reads: CASSQPVTSGICEQFF. The CDR3 DNA sequence: TGTGCCAGCAGCCAGCCCGTGACTAGCGGGATTTGCGAGCAGTTCTTC.

The rearrangement uses TRBV5-4 and TRBJ2-1; D gene ambiguous. Deletions cut 5 bases from V and 8 bases from J, with 11 bases between. The length of the CDR3 is 12 residues. Germline-derived CDR1 and CDR2 are SGHNT and YYREEE (reference sequence). CDR3 nucleotides: TGTGCCAGCAGTCAGGTCTCAGATGAGCAGTTCTTC. It yields the protein CASSQVSDEQFF.

This chain connects TRBV6-5 to TRBJ1-1; tentative D call: TRBD1 (5 bases). Between the trimmed V and J ends, which lost 2 bases and 4 bases, there was a span of 11 bases. The CDR3 contains 14 residues. The germline V gene encodes CDR1 MNHEY and CDR2 SVGAGI. The CDR3 spells CASSYLGHGTEAFF. In nucleotides, the CDR3 is TGTGCCAGCAGTTACCTGGGGCACGGCACTGAAGCTTTCTTT.

V and J are TRBV6-5 and TRBJ1-1; D is undetermined. Per germline, CDR1 MNHEY and CDR2 SVGAGI. The length of the CDR3 is 15 residues. Trimming took 6 bases from V and 3 from J, leaving 17 bases between them. The CDR3, as DNA: TGTGCCAGCAGCTGGACGGGCACCAAGGACACTGAAGCTTTCTTT. This sequence encodes CASSWTGTKDTEAFF.

J is TRBJ2-7 and V is TRBV14, with D possibly TRBD2 on 5 matching bases. Germline V gene sequence: CDR1 SGHDN, CDR2 FVKESK. With 1 base removed from V and 1 base from J, the gap between germline ends came to 17 bases. The CDR3 is made up of 17 amino acids. CDR3 protein: CASSQVRLRPSSYEQYF. The CDR3 DNA reads as TGTGCCAGCAGCCAAGTAAGACTACGCCCTTCTTCCTACGAGCAGTACTTC.

CDR3 sequence: CASSLDARQPQHF. CDR3 DNA: TGTGCCAGCAGCTTAGATGCTCGTCAGCCCCAGCATTTT. The chain has TRBV7-9 and TRBJ1-5; D gene ambiguous. Germline values: CDR1 SEHNR, CDR2 FQNEAQ (reference sequence). CDR3 length: 13 residues. V lost 1 base and J lost 6, with 7 bases in between.

V usage is TRBV7-3 and J usage is TRBJ1-1; maybe TRBD1 (6 bases). The V and J ends lost 0 bases and 3 bases respectively, with 8 bases between them. This CDR3 is 14 amino acids long. Germline assignment: CDR1 SGHTA and CDR2 FQGTGA. CDR3 residues: CASSLTRQDTEAFF. DNA for the CDR3: TGTGCCAGCAGCTTAACGCGACAGGACACTGAAGCTTTCTTT.

The J gene is TRBJ1-6, the V gene TRBV28, with TRBD1 matching 9 bases. This CDR3 is built from 18 residues. Germline loops: CDR1 MDHEN, CDR2 SYDVKM. The ends lost 5 bases at V and 6 bases at J; junction bases unmatched: 14. CDR3 amino acids: CASSPDPRDRVGNSPLHF. DNA of the CDR3: TGTGCCAGCAGTCCGGACCCCCGGGACAGGGTGGGTAATTCACCCCTCCACTTT.